A selection of T cell receptor beta chains follows, all from one sample in a study of early T cells in non-severe SARS-CoV-2 infection. TCRdb reprocessed the 5' RACE reads via MiXCR and lists one record per CDR3 protein. Of some 82,000 distinct CDR3 sequences in the sample, over 10% were seen once. The specimen was whole blood. The source of these receptors is an adult who was a healthcare worker with PCR-confirmed SARS-CoV-2 infection or an uninfected control (not recorded which). Each CDR3 is given with its conserved first and last residue. D genes are given only for firm matches. Only part of the rows carry a size: once, few, many, or a class if the clone is expanded.

v_gene: TRBV19; d_gene: TRBD1; abundance: many; j_gene: TRBJ1-6; CDR3nt: TGTGCCAGCCTCCCCACCCGGGACAGCAATTCACCCCTCCACTTT; CDR3aa: CASLPTRDSNSPLHF
v_gene: TRBV27; d_gene: -; abundance: many; j_gene: TRBJ2-2; CDR3nt: TGTGCCAGCAGTTCACTATTGAGGGGGATTTTGGACACCGGGGAGCTGTTTTTT; CDR3aa: CASSSLLRGILDTGELFF
v_gene: TRBV5-1; d_gene: -; abundance: many; j_gene: TRBJ1-2; CDR3nt: TGCGCCAGCAGCTCCGGACAGAATAATAACTATGGCTACACCTTC; CDR3aa: CASSSGQNNNYGYTF
v_gene: TRBV7-9; d_gene: -; abundance: many; j_gene: TRBJ2-7; CDR3nt: TGTGCCAGCAGCTTGGGGATTGAGCAGTACTTC; CDR3aa: CASSLGIEQYF
v_gene: TRBV25-1; d_gene: TRBD2; abundance: -; j_gene: TRBJ2-7; CDR3nt: TGTGCCAGCAAGGACGGGGGGTTGGCTGATGACGAGCAGTACTTC; CDR3aa: CASKDGGLADDEQYF
v_gene: TRBV12-3/TRBV12-4; d_gene: -; abundance: many; j_gene: TRBJ1-6; CDR3nt: TGTGCCAGCAGTTTTCCCCCCCTCCACTTT; CDR3aa: CASSFPPLHF
v_gene: TRBV2; d_gene: -; abundance: -; j_gene: TRBJ1-1; CDR3nt: TGTGCCAGCAGTTGGGGTTACACTGAAGCTTTCTTT; CDR3aa: CASSWGYTEAFF
v_gene: TRBV7-9; d_gene: -; abundance: many; j_gene: TRBJ2-7; CDR3nt: TGTGCCAGCAGCCCGGAGAGTATACGGGCCCCGTCGATTTACGAGCAGTACTTC; CDR3aa: CASSPESIRAPSIYEQYF
v_gene: TRBV6-1; d_gene: -; abundance: many; j_gene: TRBJ1-2; CDR3nt: TGTGCCAGCAGTGAAGGGGCTAACTATGGCTACACCTTC; CDR3aa: CASSEGANYGYTF
v_gene: TRBV14; d_gene: -; abundance: many; j_gene: TRBJ1-3; CDR3nt: TGTGCCAGCAGCCTCCGAAACACCATATATTTT; CDR3aa: CASSLRNTIYF